These 21 T cell receptor beta chains share one sample of origin, sequenced in a study of OX40 agonist ivuxolimab in advanced cancers. Some clones are missing from TCRdb's copy, which holds only in-frame ones; the method was immunoSEQ multiplex PCR. The sample lists 59,000 or so clones, about 87% seen once, with around 0.38% in the top ten. Sequences were derived from CD4+ or CD8+ T cells sorted from blood, sampled in a trial of the OX40 agonist ivuxolimab. These receptors were obtained from an adult with an advanced solid tumor such as melanoma, head and neck, liver or kidney cancer.

The gene calls are TRBV28 and TRBJ2-1, with 8 bases that match TRBD1. CDR1 MDHEN and CDR2 SYDVKM come from the germline V gene. The CDR3 contains 16 residues. Trimming cost V 3 bases and J 3 bases; bases outside gene matches: 7. DNA for the CDR3: TGTGCCAGCAGTTTGTATGCCGGGACAGGCTACAATGAGCAGTTCTTC. Encoded protein: CASSLYAGTGYNEQFF. The variable domain in full, completed from reference TRBV28 and TRBJ2-1, reads DVKVTQSSRYLVKRTGEKVFLECVQDMDHENMFWYRQDPGLGLRLIYFSYDVKMKEKGDIPEGYSVSREKKERFSLILESASTNQTSMYLCASSLYAGTGYNEQFFGPGTRLTVL.

The J gene is TRBJ2-1, the V gene TRBV18, with TRBD1 matching over 9 bases. Germline V CDR1 and CDR2: KGHSH, LQKENI. V trimming: 8 bases; J trimming: 5 bases; junction bases outside the gene matches: 10. The CDR3 loop spans 15 amino acids. The CDR3 sequence is CASPPPGQGNNEQFF. CDR3 sequence (DNA): TGTGCCAGCCCCCCTCCGGGACAGGGTAACAATGAGCAGTTCTTC.

CDR3 region: CASSEGAVGYTF. The CDR3, as DNA: TGCGCCAGCAGCGAGGGCGCGGTAGGCTACACCTTC. The chain is built from TRBV5-1 and TRBJ1-2; D not certain. Trimming cost V 4 bases and J 8 bases, with 12 bases left between them. The germline V gene has CDR1 SGHRS and CDR2 YFSETQ. The CDR3 is made up of 12 amino acids.

This chain joins TRBV18 and TRBJ2-4, with 7 bases matching TRBD1. Germline V gene sequence: CDR1 KGHSH, CDR2 LQKENI. Germline trimming cut 4 bases from V and 5 bases from J; bases unmatched to any gene: 11. The CDR3 is 16 residues long. Here the CDR3 DNA reads TGTGCCAGCTCACTCTACGACAGGGCAGGGGAAAACATTCAGTACTTC. This codes for CASSLYDRAGENIQYF.

This chain links TRBV7-9 with TRBJ1-2; 7 bases align to TRBD1. V lost 3 bases to trimming and J lost 8 bases; unmatched junction nucleotides: 18. The CDR3 is 17 residues long. Per the germline V gene, CDR1 is SEHNR and CDR2 is FQNEAQ (reference sequence). Written as DNA, the CDR3 is TGTGCCAGCAGCTTCCAACTAAGGACAGGCCCGGCGGGGGGCTACACCTTC. Translating gives CASSFQLRTGPAGGYTF.

The genes are TRBV27 and TRBJ1-1; possible D gene TRBD1, 5 bases. The CDR3 covers 13 residues. Germline V gene sequence: CDR1 MNHEY, CDR2 SMNVEV (reference sequence). Trimming stripped 3 bases from V and 4 bases from J, with 9 bases between. Here the CDR3 reads CASSFRRGTEAFF. The CDR3 DNA reads as TGTGCCAGCAGTTTCCGGAGGGGCACTGAAGCTTTCTTT.

CDR3 amino acids: CASSFPGTGASGYTF. The CDR3 bases are TGTGCCAGCAGCTTCCCCGGGACAGGGGCCTCCGGCTACACCTTC. The rearrangement uses TRBV7-9 and TRBJ1-2; 10 bases line up with TRBD1. CDR1 SEHNR and CDR2 FQNEAQ come from the germline V gene (reference sequence). The trim removed 3 bases at V and 8 bases at J, leaving 9 bases unmatched. This CDR3 region has 15 residues.

The gene calls are TRBV10-2 and TRBJ1-6; D might be TRBD1 (5 bases). Germline V lookup: CDR1 WSHSY, CDR2 SAAADI. The ends were cut back, 6 bases at V and 10 bases at J, with 13 bases in the middle. The CDR3 contains 13 residues. Here the CDR3 reads CASRDTVGSPLHF. The DNA of the CDR3 is TGCGCCAGCAGGGACACGGTGGGCTCACCCCTCCACTTT.

This rearrangement joins TRBV7-9 to TRBJ2-1; D gene unclear. From germline, CDR1 is SEHNR and CDR2 FQNEAQ (reference sequence). Deletions cut 5 bases from V and 10 bases from J, with 12 bases between. This CDR3 is built from 12 residues. CDR3: CASSTHLGEQFF. CDR3 DNA: TGTGCCAGCAGCACACATTTAGGGGAGCAGTTCTTC.

This chain uses TRBV5-1 with TRBJ2-5; 11 nucleotides line up with TRBD2. Germline CDR1 is SGHRS and CDR2 is YFSETQ. V lost 0 bases and J lost 2; bases outside the gene matches: 12. CDR3 length: 19 amino acids. In DNA form, the CDR3 reads TGCGCCAGCAGCTTGGGACTAGCGGGAACTACTAACTTTCAAGAGACCCAGTACTTC. It codes for CASSLGLAGTTNFQETQYF.

This chain joins TRBV6-5 and TRBJ1-5; D uncertain. The CDR3 totals 15 residues. Trimming removed 6 bases from V and 7 bases from J, with 19 bases in between. Germline CDR1 MNHEY, CDR2 SVGAGI. The CDR3 here is CASSISVAPGQPQHF. CDR3 bases: TGTGCCAGCAGCATTTCGGTCGCCCCAGGCCAGCCCCAGCATTTT.

CDR3 sequence: CASSSTRRGYDEQYF. The DNA of the CDR3 is TGTGCCAGCAGCTCCACCCGTCGGGGGTACGACGAGCAGTACTTC. J is TRBJ2-7 and V is TRBV11-2; a weak D match, TRBD2 (6 bases). Trimming cost V 4 bases and J 5 bases, with 18 bases left between them. The CDR3 is 15 amino acids. Per germline, CDR1 SGHAT and CDR2 FQNNGV. The whole variable domain, filled in from reference TRBV11-2 and TRBJ2-7, reads EAGVAQSPRYKIIEKRQSVAFWCNPISGHATLYWYQQILGQGPKLLIQFQNNGVVDDSQLPKDRFSAERLKGVDSTLKIQPAKLEDSAVYLCASSSTRRGYDEQYFGPGTRLTVT.

The chain combines TRBV18 with TRBJ2-2; TRBD1 agrees at 12 bases. The trim removed 5 bases at V and 5 bases at J, leaving 3 bases unmatched. Per the germline V gene, CDR1 is KGHSH and CDR2 is LQKENI. There are 15 residues in the CDR3. The CDR3 DNA follows: TGTGCCAGCTCAACGGGACAGGGGGCGACCGGGGAGCTGTTTTTT. It specifies CASSTGQGATGELFF.

The chain joins TRBV6-6 to TRBJ2-7; TRBD1 matches at 8 bases. The ends lost 7 bases at V and 2 bases at J; junction bases unmatched: 10. Germline lookup yields CDR1 MNHNY and CDR2 SVGAGI (reference sequence). This CDR3 is 15 amino acids long. This CDR3 is CASTSAGTGPYEQYF. Here the CDR3 DNA reads TGTGCCAGCACCTCAGCCGGGACAGGACCCTACGAGCAGTACTTC.

This clone has only a few counts. The gene calls are TRBV9 and TRBJ2-1; the match to TRBD1 covers 11 bases. The trim removed 2 bases at V and 5 bases at J, leaving 9 bases unmatched. The V gene's germline CDR1 is SGDLS and CDR2 YYNGEE. The CDR3 spans 17 residues. CDR3 sequence reads: CASSVPRTGGADNEQFF. Here the CDR3 DNA reads TGTGCCAGCAGCGTCCCCAGGACAGGGGGCGCGGACAATGAGCAGTTCTTC.

The chain joins TRBV12-5 to TRBJ2-3; 8 nucleotides align to TRBD1. V shed 5 bases, J shed 0 bases, and the junction held 4 bases outside the gene matches. In germline, CDR1 is LGHNT, CDR2 FRNRAP. The CDR3 runs 15 residues. CDR3 protein: CASGPGTGSTDTQYF. DNA for the CDR3: TGTGCTAGTGGTCCCGGGACAGGAAGCACAGATACGCAGTATTTT.

This chain joins TRBV7-9 and TRBJ1-5; 8 bases line up with TRBD1. The CDR3 is made up of 18 amino acids. The germline V gene encodes CDR1 SEHNR and CDR2 FQNEAQ (reference sequence). The V segment lost 4 bases and the J segment 0 bases; nucleotides outside the gene matches: 11. For the CDR3, the DNA is TGTGCCAGCAGCTCCGACAGGGGCATTCCTATTAGCAATCAGCCCCAGCATTTT. This sequence encodes CASSSDRGIPISNQPQHF.

The CDR3 protein is CATSRGPMDTEAFF. The CDR3 DNA sequence: TGTGCCACCAGCAGAGGGCCGATGGACACTGAAGCTTTCTTT. This sequence joins TRBV15 and TRBJ1-1; D is ambiguous. CDR3 length: 14 residues. Germline V lookup: CDR1 LNHNV, CDR2 YYDKDF (reference sequence). The germline V and J ends were trimmed by 1 base and 3 bases, with 9 bases remaining between them.

The chain couples TRBV7-2 to TRBJ2-1, with 11 bases identical to TRBD2. V lost 5 bases and J lost 2; bases outside the gene matches: 5. The CDR3 consists of 16 residues. Looked up from germline, CDR1 is SGHTA and CDR2 is FQGNSA. The CDR3, as DNA: TGTGCCAGCAGCCTGGGGACTAGCGGAACCTACAATGAGCAGTTCTTC. Translated: CASSLGTSGTYNEQFF. The complete variable domain, with remaining parts taken from reference TRBV7-2 and TRBJ2-1, reads GAGVSQSPSNKVTEKGKDVELRCDPISGHTALYWYRQSLGQGLEFLIYFQGNSAPDKSGLPSDRFSAERTGGSVSTLTIQRTQQEDSAVYLCASSLGTSGTYNEQFFGPGTRLTVL.

V gene TRBV6-1 combines with J gene TRBJ2-7; 9 nucleotides line up with TRBD2. The J segment lost 4 bases and the V segment lost 5 bases, leaving 9 bases of the junction unmatched. The CDR3 has 15 amino acids. Germline lookup yields CDR1 MNHNS and CDR2 SASEGT. In DNA, the CDR3 is TGTGCCAGCAGTTCCATATCGACTAGCGGATACGAGCAGTACTTC. Protein product: CASSSISTSGYEQYF.

CDR3 loop: CASSVQGLGAYNEQFF. DNA for the CDR3: TGTGCCAGCAGCGTACAGGGACTAGGGGCGTACAATGAGCAGTTCTTC. The chain is built from TRBV9 and TRBJ2-1; TRBD2 matches 8 bases. The CDR3 is 16 amino acids. The V segment lost 1 base and the J segment 4 bases; nucleotides outside the gene matches: 7. Germline V gene lookup returns CDR1 SGDLS and CDR2 YYNGEE.